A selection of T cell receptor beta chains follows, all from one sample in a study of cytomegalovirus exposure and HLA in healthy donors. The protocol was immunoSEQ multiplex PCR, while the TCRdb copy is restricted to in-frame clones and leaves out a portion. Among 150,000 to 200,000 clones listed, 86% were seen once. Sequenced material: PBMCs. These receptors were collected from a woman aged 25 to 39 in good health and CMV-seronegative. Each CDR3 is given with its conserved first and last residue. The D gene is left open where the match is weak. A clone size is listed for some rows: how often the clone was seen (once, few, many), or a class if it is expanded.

CDR3aa: CASRDGTPSYNEQFF
CDR3nt: TGTGCCAGCAGAGACGGGACACCCTCCTACAATGAGCAGTTCTTC
v_gene: TRBV6-1
len: 15
d_gene: -
abundance: -
j_gene: TRBJ2-1

CDR3aa: CATSRAGDTGNTIYF
CDR3nt: TGTGCCACCAGCAGAGCCGGGGATACTGGAAACACCATATATTTT
v_gene: TRBV15
len: 15
d_gene: -
abundance: -
j_gene: TRBJ1-3

CDR3aa: CASSLDFMNTEAFF
CDR3nt: TGCGCCAGCAGCTTGGATTTTATGAACACTGAAGCTTTCTTT
v_gene: TRBV5-1
len: 14
d_gene: -
abundance: once
j_gene: TRBJ1-1

CDR3aa: CASRASNLGQGGAEAFF
CDR3nt: TGTGCCAGTAGAGCTTCAAACCTGGGACAGGGGGGCGCTGAAGCTTTCTTT
v_gene: TRBV27
len: 17
d_gene: TRBD1
abundance: -
j_gene: TRBJ1-1

CDR3aa: CASSLADGGGHYEQFF
CDR3nt: TGTGCCAGCAGCTTAGCAGACGGCGGGGGCCACTATGAGCAGTTCTTC
v_gene: TRBV7-6
len: 16
d_gene: -
abundance: -
j_gene: TRBJ2-1

CDR3aa: CAWSAGGTGANVLTF
CDR3nt: TGTGCCTGGAGTGCAGGGGGCACTGGGGCCAACGTCCTGACTTTC
v_gene: TRBV30
len: 15
d_gene: TRBD1
abundance: -
j_gene: TRBJ2-6

CDR3aa: CASSDDRGGGSPLHF
CDR3nt: TGTGCCAGCAGTGACGACAGGGGTGGAGGCTCACCCCTCCACTTT
v_gene: TRBV25-1
len: 15
d_gene: TRBD1
abundance: few
j_gene: TRBJ1-6

CDR3aa: CASSPSSTGGVQETQYF
CDR3nt: TGTGCCAGCAGCCCAAGCTCTACAGGGGGAGTCCAAGAGACCCAGTACTTC
v_gene: TRBV5-4
len: 17
d_gene: TRBD1
abundance: -
j_gene: TRBJ2-5

CDR3aa: CASTWEGVQPQHF
CDR3nt: TGTGCCAGCACTTGGGAGGGTGTTCAGCCCCAGCATTTT
v_gene: TRBV2
len: 13
d_gene: -
abundance: -
j_gene: TRBJ1-5

CDR3aa: CASSLRLAGGSDTGELFF
CDR3nt: TGCGCCAGCAGCTTGAGGCTAGCGGGGGGCTCGGACACCGGGGAGCTGTTTTTT
v_gene: TRBV5-1
len: 18
d_gene: TRBD2
abundance: -
j_gene: TRBJ2-2

CDR3aa: CATTPRDRGHEQYF
CDR3nt: TGTGCCACTACACCCCGGGACAGGGGACACGAGCAGTACTTC
v_gene: TRBV6-5
len: 14
d_gene: TRBD1
abundance: few
j_gene: TRBJ2-7

CDR3aa: CASSVSGGSYNEQFF
CDR3nt: TGTGCCAGTAGTGTTTCAGGGGGCTCCTACAATGAGCAGTTCTTC
v_gene: TRBV19
len: 15
d_gene: TRBD1
abundance: -
j_gene: TRBJ2-1

CDR3aa: CASRETGTGIQYF
CDR3nt: TGTGCCAGCAGGGAAACCGGGACAGGGATTCAGTACTTC
v_gene: TRBV25-1
len: 13
d_gene: TRBD1
abundance: -
j_gene: TRBJ2-4

CDR3aa: CASSQDMGTTNTGELFF
CDR3nt: TGCGCCAGCAGCCAAGATATGGGGACTACGAACACCGGGGAGCTGTTTTTT
v_gene: TRBV4-3
len: 17
d_gene: TRBD2
abundance: once
j_gene: TRBJ2-2

CDR3aa: CASSWKQGDEQYF
CDR3nt: TGCGCCAGCAGCTGGAAACAGGGGGATGAGCAGTACTTC
v_gene: TRBV4-3
len: 13
d_gene: TRBD1
abundance: once
j_gene: TRBJ2-7

CDR3aa: CASSSSAGDSYEQYF
CDR3nt: TGTGCCAGCAGCTCTTCCGCGGGGGACTCCTACGAGCAGTACTTC
v_gene: TRBV6-5
len: 15
d_gene: TRBD2
abundance: -
j_gene: TRBJ2-7

CDR3aa: CSVPRGNYGYTF
CDR3nt: TGCAGCGTCCCCAGGGGGAACTATGGCTACACCTTC
v_gene: TRBV29-1
len: 12
d_gene: TRBD1
abundance: once
j_gene: TRBJ1-2

CDR3aa: CASSWGLVENTGELFF
CDR3nt: TGTGCCAGCAGTTGGGGACTAGTGGAAAACACCGGGGAGCTGTTTTTT
v_gene: TRBV6-6
len: 16
d_gene: TRBD2
abundance: -
j_gene: TRBJ2-2

CDR3aa: CASLGLAAFNTGELFF
CDR3nt: TGTGCCAGCCTGGGACTAGCGGCTTTCAACACCGGGGAGCTGTTTTTT
v_gene: TRBV28
len: 16
d_gene: TRBD2
abundance: -
j_gene: TRBJ2-2

CDR3aa: CASSVVSGEAGELFF
CDR3nt: TGTGCCAGCAGCGTAGTGTCGGGGGAGGCCGGGGAGCTGTTTTTT
v_gene: TRBV9
len: 15
d_gene: -
abundance: once
j_gene: TRBJ2-2